These 16 T cell receptor beta chains came from one sample sequenced in a study of T cells in Graves' hyperthyroidism and ophthalmopathy. TCR beta CDR3 sequences were amplified from RNA transcripts. A set of HTBI primers served as the primers for a first-round RT-PCR of the TCR CDR3. TCRdb re-derived calls from the multiplex PCR reads in MiXCR, one entry per CDR3 protein. Of around 690,000 distinct CDR3 sequences in the sample, roughly 17% are singletons; the top ten hold roughly a sixth. The sample taken for sequencing was blood. The origin of the receptors is a man aged 50 to 60 with Graves' hyperthyroidism.

This clonotype was observed a few times. V gene TRBV11-2 combines with J gene TRBJ2-2, with 14 bases fitting TRBD2. The V gene end was trimmed by 1 base and the J gene end by 0 bases; junction bases not matched to a gene: 7. CDR3 length: 20 amino acids. Germline V CDR1 and CDR2: SGHAT, FQNNGV. CDR3 protein: CASSLGRTSGRSSNTGELFF. The CDR3 DNA reads as TGTGCCAGCAGCTTAGGCCGGACTAGCGGGAGGTCCTCGAACACCGGGGAGCTGTTTTTT. The full variable domain, rest sourced from reference TRBV11-2 and TRBJ2-2, is EAGVAQSPRYKIIEKRQSVAFWCNPISGHATLYWYQQILGQGPKLLIQFQNNGVVDDSQLPKDRFSAERLKGVDSTLKIQPAKLEDSAVYLCASSLGRTSGRSSNTGELFFGEGSRLTVL.

This clonotype has just a few counts. V and J are TRBV16 and TRBJ1-5; D not certain. The germline CDR1 and CDR2 sequences are KGHSY and FQNENV. The CDR3 runs to 15 residues. Trimming cost V 8 bases and J 5 bases, with 19 bases left between them. In DNA, the CDR3 is TGTGCCAGCCGTACTTCAACTCGGGTGGATCAGCCCCAGCATTTT. It yields the protein CASRTSTRVDQPQHF. The full variable domain, in which reference TRBV16 and TRBJ1-5 provide the parts outside the CDR3, is GEEVAQTPKHLVRGEGQKAKLYCAPIKGHSYVFWYQQVLKNEFKFLISFQNENVFDETGMPKERFSAKCLPNSPCSLEIQATKLEDSAVYFCASRTSTRVDQPQHFGDGTRLSIL.

This sequence joins TRBV11-2 and TRBJ2-1; 10 bases are a match to TRBD2. This CDR3 is 17 amino acids long. The V gene end was trimmed by 2 bases and the J gene end by 6 bases; junction bases not matched to a gene: 10. Germline V gives CDR1 SGHAT, CDR2 FQNNGV. The CDR3 reads CASSLSMSSGSINEQFF. The CDR3 DNA sequence: TGTGCCAGCAGCTTAAGTATGTCTAGCGGGAGTATCAATGAGCAGTTCTTC. The full variable domain, rest sourced from reference TRBV11-2 and TRBJ2-1, is EAGVAQSPRYKIIEKRQSVAFWCNPISGHATLYWYQQILGQGPKLLIQFQNNGVVDDSQLPKDRFSAERLKGVDSTLKIQPAKLEDSAVYLCASSLSMSSGSINEQFFGPGTRLTVL.

The table lists this clonotype with a few counts. V gene TRBV20-1 combines with J gene TRBJ2-5; TRBD2 might be the D (5 bases). V was shortened by 7 bases and J by 4 bases, with 19 bases between the two germline ends. Germline values: CDR1 DFQATT, CDR2 SNEGSKA (reference sequence). The CDR3 runs 14 residues. In DNA, the CDR3 is TGCAGTGTCGGCGTGGGAGTGGTAGGAGAGACCCAGTACTTC. This codes for CSVGVGVVGETQYF.

This clonotype was observed a few times. Just one base apart from a much larger clone, this may be a read error. This chain joins TRBV7-2 and TRBJ2-7, with D possibly being TRBD2 (6 bases). Per the germline V gene, CDR1 is SGHTA and CDR2 is FQGNSA. V was cut by 5 bases and J by 4 bases, with 21 bases left in between. The CDR3 contains 16 residues. This chain's CDR3 is CASSLTLGGSGYEQYF. CDR3 in DNA: TGTGCCAGCAGCCTAACCCTTGGAGGGAGTGGGTACGAGCAGTACTTC.

Ten or more counts support this clonotype. V is TRBV6-1 and J is TRBJ1-4, with unresolved D. CDR1 is MNHNS and CDR2 is SASEGT in the germline V gene. Trimming left V 5 bases short and J 0 bases short, with 10 bases between. The CDR3 is made up of 15 amino acids. As DNA, the CDR3 is TGTGCCAGCAGTCACGACACGGCAACTAATGAAAAACTGTTTTTT. This gives the protein CASSHDTATNEKLFF.

The table lists this clonotype with a few counts. The chain uses TRBV7-3 and TRBJ1-6, with 7 bases aligning to TRBD1. CDR3 length: 15 residues. Germline V CDR1 and CDR2: SGHTA, FQGTGA. V lost 6 bases and J lost 7; bases outside the gene matches: 9. In nucleotides, the CDR3 is TGTGCCAGCAGGCGTACCGGGACAGAAAATTCACCCCTCCACTTT. Translating gives CASRRTGTENSPLHF.

This clonotype was seen repeatedly, ten times or more. The genes are TRBV9 and TRBJ2-5; weak D call: TRBD2 (6 bases). Germline CDR1 SGDLS, CDR2 YYNGEE. The length of the CDR3 is 14 residues. V was cut by 4 bases and J by 5 bases, with 15 bases left in between. CDR3 loop: CASSTRRDSETQYF. CDR3 DNA: TGTGCCAGCAGCACCAGAAGGGACTCTGAGACCCAGTACTTC.

The rearrangement joins TRBV14 to TRBJ2-7; 7 bases match TRBD2. V was clipped by 6 bases and J by 5 bases; unmatched bases: 4. The germline CDR1 and CDR2 sequences are SGHDN and FVKESK. The CDR3 spans 12 residues. As DNA, the CDR3 is TGTGCCAGCAGGGCGGGAGCCGACGAGCAGTACTTC. This gives the protein CASRAGADEQYF.

The chain carries TRBV7-9 and TRBJ2-1; tentative D call: TRBD1 (6 bases). The germline CDR1 and CDR2 sequences are SEHNR and FQNEAQ (reference sequence). V was cut by 10 bases and J by 7 bases, with 14 bases left in between. This CDR3 region has 12 residues. DNA for the CDR3: TGTGCCAACAGGGATTTGGGGAATGAGCAGTTCTTC. Translating it yields CANRDLGNEQFF.

This clonotype was recorded many times. This chain connects TRBV28 to TRBJ2-7, with TRBD1 as a possible D gene (6 bases). Trimming left V 3 bases short and J 6 bases short, with 15 bases between. This CDR3 has 14 amino acids. Germline loops: CDR1 MDHEN, CDR2 SYDVKM. In DNA form, the CDR3 reads TGTGCCAGCAGTTTGACCGGGACACCGCCCGAGCAGTACTTC. This gives the protein CASSLTGTPPEQYF. Full variable domain (outside the CDR3, taken from reference TRBV28 and TRBJ2-7): DVKVTQSSRYLVKRTGEKVFLECVQDMDHENMFWYRQDPGLGLRLIYFSYDVKMKEKGDIPEGYSVSREKKERFSLILESASTNQTSMYLCASSLTGTPPEQYFGPGTRLTVT.

This clonotype has a single count. The chain is built from TRBV7-9 and TRBJ2-1; 11 nucleotides line up with TRBD2. Germline CDR1 and CDR2: SEHNR and FQNEAQ (reference sequence). This CDR3 is built from 16 residues. V trimming: 3 bases; J trimming: 4 bases; junction bases outside the gene matches: 5. CDR3 sequence (DNA): TGTGCCAGCAGCTTTCTCACTAGCGGGGGATACAATGAGCAGTTCTTC. This encodes CASSFLTSGGYNEQFF.

This sequence joins TRBV19 and TRBJ2-3, with 7 bases lining up with TRBD1. Germline CDR1 is LNHDA and CDR2 is SQIVND (reference sequence). This CDR3 is built from 15 residues. V trimming: 4 bases; J trimming: 2 bases; junction bases outside the gene matches: 6. Written as DNA, the CDR3 is TGTGCCAGTAGTAGCCGGGACAGTTCCACAGATACGCAGTATTTT. This gives the protein CASSSRDSSTDTQYF.

This clonotype was seen only a few times. This chain joins TRBV28 and TRBJ1-5; 9 bases map to TRBD1. Germline values: CDR1 MDHEN, CDR2 SYDVKM. The junction had 12 bases not matched to a gene; V was cut back by 5 bases and J by 10 bases. The CDR3 consists of 15 residues. As DNA, the CDR3 is TGTGCCAGCAGTATACAGGGGGCCCGAAATCCCCCCCAGCATTTT. The encoded protein is CASSIQGARNPPQHF.

This clonotype was counted at least ten times. The gene calls are TRBV5-1 and TRBJ2-7; 10 bases are shared with TRBD2. Losses at the gene ends were 3 bases for V and 0 bases for J; bases not matched to a gene: 3. Germline-derived CDR1 and CDR2 are SGHRS and YFSETQ. CDR3 length: 15 amino acids. The CDR3 region is CASSYTSGTSYEQYF. As DNA, the CDR3 is TGCGCCAGCAGCTATACTAGCGGGACCTCCTACGAGCAGTACTTC.

This clonotype has a count of ten or more. The chain has TRBV28 and TRBJ2-7; TRBD1 matches 9 bases. V lost 4 bases and J lost 5; bases outside the gene matches: 12. The CDR3 is made up of 16 amino acids. CDR1 and CDR2 from the germline V gene are MDHEN and SYDVKM. This CDR3 is CASSSPPGQGTNEQYF. Written as DNA, the CDR3 is TGTGCCAGCAGTTCGCCACCGGGACAGGGTACGAACGAGCAGTACTTC.